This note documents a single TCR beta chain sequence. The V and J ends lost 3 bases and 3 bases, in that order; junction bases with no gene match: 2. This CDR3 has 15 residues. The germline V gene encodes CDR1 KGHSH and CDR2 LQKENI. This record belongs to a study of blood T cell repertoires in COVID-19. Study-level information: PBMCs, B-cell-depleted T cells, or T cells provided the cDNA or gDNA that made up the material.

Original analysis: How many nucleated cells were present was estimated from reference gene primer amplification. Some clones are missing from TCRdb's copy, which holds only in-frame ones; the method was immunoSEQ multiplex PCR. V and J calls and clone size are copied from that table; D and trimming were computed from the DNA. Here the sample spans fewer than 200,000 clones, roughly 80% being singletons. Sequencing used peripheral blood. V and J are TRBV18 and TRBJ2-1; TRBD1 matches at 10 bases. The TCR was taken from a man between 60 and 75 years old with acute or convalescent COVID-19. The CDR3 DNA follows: TGTGCCAGCTCACCGGGACAGGGGCTCTACAATGAGCAGTTCTTC. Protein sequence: CASSPGQGLYNEQFF.